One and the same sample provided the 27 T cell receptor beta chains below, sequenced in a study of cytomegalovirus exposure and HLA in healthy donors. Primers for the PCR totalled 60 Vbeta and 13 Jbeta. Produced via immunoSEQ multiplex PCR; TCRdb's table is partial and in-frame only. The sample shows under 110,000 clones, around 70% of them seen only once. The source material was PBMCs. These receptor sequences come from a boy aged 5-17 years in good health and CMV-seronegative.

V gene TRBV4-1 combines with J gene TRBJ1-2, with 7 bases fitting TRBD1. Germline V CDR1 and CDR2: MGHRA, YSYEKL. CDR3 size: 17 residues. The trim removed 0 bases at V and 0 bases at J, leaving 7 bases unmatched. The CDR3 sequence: CASSQDPAGGTNYGYTF. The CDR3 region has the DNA TGCGCCAGCAGCCAAGATCCGGCAGGGGGGACTAACTATGGCTACACCTTC.

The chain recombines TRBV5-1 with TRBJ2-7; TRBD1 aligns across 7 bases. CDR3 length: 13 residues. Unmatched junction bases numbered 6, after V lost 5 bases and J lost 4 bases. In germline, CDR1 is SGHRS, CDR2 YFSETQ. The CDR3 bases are TGCGCCAGCAGTTACCGGGACAGTTACGAGCAGTACTTC. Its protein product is CASSYRDSYEQYF.

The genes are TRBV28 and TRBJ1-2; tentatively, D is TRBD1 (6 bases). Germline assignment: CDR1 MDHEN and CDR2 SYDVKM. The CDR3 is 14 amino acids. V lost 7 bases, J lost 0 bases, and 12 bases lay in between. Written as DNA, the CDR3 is TGTGCCAGCACCCCGACAGGATCTAACTATGGCTACACCTTC. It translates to CASTPTGSNYGYTF.

The CDR3 spells CAWSAGISYEQYF. The CDR3 DNA sequence: TGTGCCTGGTCCGCAGGGATATCCTACGAGCAGTACTTC. The chain joins TRBV30 to TRBJ2-7; D is possibly TRBD1 (5 bases). CDR3 size: 13 residues. Trimming shortened V by 5 bases and J by 1 base, and 12 bases separated the two germline ends. CDR1 is GTSNPN and CDR2 is SVGIG in the germline V gene (reference sequence).

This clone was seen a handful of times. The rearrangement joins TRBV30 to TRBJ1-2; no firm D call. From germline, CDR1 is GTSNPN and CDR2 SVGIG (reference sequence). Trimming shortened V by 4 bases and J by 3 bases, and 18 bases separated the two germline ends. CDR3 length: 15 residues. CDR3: CAWIGVRGTHYGYTF. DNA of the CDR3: TGTGCCTGGATCGGAGTTCGAGGAACGCACTATGGCTACACCTTC.

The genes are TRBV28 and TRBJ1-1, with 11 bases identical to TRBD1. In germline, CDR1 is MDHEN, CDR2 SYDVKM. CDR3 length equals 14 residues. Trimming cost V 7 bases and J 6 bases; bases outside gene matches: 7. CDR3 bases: TGTGCCAGCATCCCTGGACAGGGGGCGCCTGAAGCTTTCTTT. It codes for CASIPGQGAPEAFF.

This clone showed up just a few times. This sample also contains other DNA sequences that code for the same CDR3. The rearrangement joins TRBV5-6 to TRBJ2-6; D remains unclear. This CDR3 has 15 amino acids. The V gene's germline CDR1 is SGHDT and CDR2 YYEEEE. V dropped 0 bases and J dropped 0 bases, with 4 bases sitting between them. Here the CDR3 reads CASSLGLSGANVLTF. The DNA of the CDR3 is TGTGCCAGCAGCTTGGGTCTCTCTGGGGCCAACGTCCTGACTTTC.

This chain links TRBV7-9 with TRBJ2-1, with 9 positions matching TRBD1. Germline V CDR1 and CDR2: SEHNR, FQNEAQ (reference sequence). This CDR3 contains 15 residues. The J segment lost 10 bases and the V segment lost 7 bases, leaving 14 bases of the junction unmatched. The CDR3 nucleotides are TGTGCCAGCACCCCACTGGGACAGGGCGAAGTAGAGCAGTTCTTC. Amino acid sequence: CASTPLGQGEVEQFF. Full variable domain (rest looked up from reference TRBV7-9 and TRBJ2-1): DTGVSQNPRHKITKRGQNVTFRCDPISEHNRLYWYRQTLGQGPEFLTYFQNEAQLEKSRLLSDRFSAERPKGSFSTLEIQRTEQGDSAMYLCASTPLGQGEVEQFFGPGTRLTVL.

The CDR3 nucleotides are TGTGCCAGCAGTTTAGGGACAGATAACACCGGGGAGCTGTTTTTT. Residues: CASSLGTDNTGELFF. The rearrangement links TRBV27 to TRBJ2-2; 7 bases are shared with TRBD1. The CDR3 consists of 15 residues. V shed 2 bases, J shed 2 bases, and the junction held 2 bases outside the gene matches. The germline V gene encodes CDR1 MNHEY and CDR2 SMNVEV (reference sequence).

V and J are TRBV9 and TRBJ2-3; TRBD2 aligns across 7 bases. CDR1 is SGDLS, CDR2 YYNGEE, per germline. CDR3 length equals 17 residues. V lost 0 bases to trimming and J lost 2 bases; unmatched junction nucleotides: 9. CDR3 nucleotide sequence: TGTGCCAGCAGCGTAGGGTCGGCTAGCGGAATCACAGATACGCAGTATTTT. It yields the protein CASSVGSASGITDTQYF.

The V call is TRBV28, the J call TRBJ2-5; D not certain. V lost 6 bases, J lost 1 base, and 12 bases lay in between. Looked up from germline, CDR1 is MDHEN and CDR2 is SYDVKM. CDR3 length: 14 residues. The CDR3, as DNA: TGTGCCAGCAGCTCCATTGGCTTCCAAGAGACCCAGTACTTC. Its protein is CASSSIGFQETQYF. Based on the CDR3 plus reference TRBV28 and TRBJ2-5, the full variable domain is DVKVTQSSRYLVKRTGEKVFLECVQDMDHENMFWYRQDPGLGLRLIYFSYDVKMKEKGDIPEGYSVSREKKERFSLILESASTNQTSMYLCASSSIGFQETQYFGPGTRLLVL.

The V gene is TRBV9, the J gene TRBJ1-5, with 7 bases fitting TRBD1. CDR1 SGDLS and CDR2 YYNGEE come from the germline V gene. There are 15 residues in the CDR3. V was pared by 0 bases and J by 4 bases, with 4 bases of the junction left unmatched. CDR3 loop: CASSVGDRVNQPQHF. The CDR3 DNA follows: TGTGCCAGCAGCGTAGGCGACAGGGTTAATCAGCCCCAGCATTTT.

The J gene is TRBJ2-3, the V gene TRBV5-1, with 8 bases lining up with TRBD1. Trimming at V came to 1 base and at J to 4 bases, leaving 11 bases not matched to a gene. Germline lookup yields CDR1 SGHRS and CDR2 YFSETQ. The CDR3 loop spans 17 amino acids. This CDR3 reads CASSLLAGGNPPDTQYF. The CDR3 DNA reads TGCGCCAGCAGCTTGCTGGCAGGGGGCAATCCCCCAGATACGCAGTATTTT.

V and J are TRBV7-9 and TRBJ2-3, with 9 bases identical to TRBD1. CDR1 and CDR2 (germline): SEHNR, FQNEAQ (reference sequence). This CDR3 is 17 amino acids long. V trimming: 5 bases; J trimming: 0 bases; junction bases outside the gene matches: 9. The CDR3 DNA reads TGTGCCAGCAGCCAACCCGGGGACAGGGCTAGCACAGATACGCAGTATTTT. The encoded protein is CASSQPGDRASTDTQYF.

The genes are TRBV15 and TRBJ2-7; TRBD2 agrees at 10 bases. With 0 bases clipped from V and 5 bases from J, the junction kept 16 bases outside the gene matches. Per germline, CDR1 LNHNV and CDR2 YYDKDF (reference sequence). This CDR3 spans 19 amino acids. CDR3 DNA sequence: TGTGCCACCAGCAGAGACCCCCCCAGCGGGGGGGCTACGTCCGACGAGCAGTACTTC. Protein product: CATSRDPPSGGATSDEQYF.

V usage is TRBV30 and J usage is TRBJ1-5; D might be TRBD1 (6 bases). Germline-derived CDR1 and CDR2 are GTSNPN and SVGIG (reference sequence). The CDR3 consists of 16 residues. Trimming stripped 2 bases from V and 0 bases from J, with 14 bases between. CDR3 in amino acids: CAWSLGQRYSNQPQHF. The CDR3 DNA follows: TGTGCCTGGAGTCTCGGACAGCGATATAGCAATCAGCCCCAGCATTTT.

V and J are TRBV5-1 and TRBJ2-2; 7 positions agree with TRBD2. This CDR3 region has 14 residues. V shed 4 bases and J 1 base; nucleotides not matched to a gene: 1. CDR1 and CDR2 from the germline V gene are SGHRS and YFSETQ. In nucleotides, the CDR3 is TGCGCCAGCAGCACGGGGGGGAACACCGGGGAGCTGTTTTTT. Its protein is CASSTGGNTGELFF.

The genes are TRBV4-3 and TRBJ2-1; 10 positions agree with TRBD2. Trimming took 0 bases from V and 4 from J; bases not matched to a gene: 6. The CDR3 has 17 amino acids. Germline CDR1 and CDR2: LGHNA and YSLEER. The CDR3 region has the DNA TGCGCCAGCAGCCAAGAACCCATAGCGGGGGGTTACAATGAGCAGTTCTTC. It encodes CASSQEPIAGGYNEQFF.

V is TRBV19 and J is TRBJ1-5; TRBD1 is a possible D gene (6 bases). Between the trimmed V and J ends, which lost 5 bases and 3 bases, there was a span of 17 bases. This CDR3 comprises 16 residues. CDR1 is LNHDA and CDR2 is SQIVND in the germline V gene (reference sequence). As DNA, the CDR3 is TGTGCCAGTAGTCGACCTAGGCAGGGGTTCAATCAGCCCCAGCATTTT. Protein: CASSRPRQGFNQPQHF. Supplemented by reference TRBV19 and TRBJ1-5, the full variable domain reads DGGITQSPKYLFRKEGQNVTLSCEQNLNHDAMYWYRQDPGQGLRLIYYSQIVNDFQKGDIAEGYSVSREKKESFPLTVTSAQKNPTAFYLCASSRPRQGFNQPQHFGDGTRLSIL.

The CDR3 sequence is CASSPNSDYEQYF. CDR3 DNA sequence: TGTGCCAGCAGCCCAAACTCCGACTACGAGCAGTACTTC. The chain joins TRBV7-2 to TRBJ2-7; no firm D call. V lost 5 bases and J 3 bases, leaving 11 bases between the germline ends. Germline assignment: CDR1 SGHTA and CDR2 FQGNSA. The CDR3 is 13 amino acids.

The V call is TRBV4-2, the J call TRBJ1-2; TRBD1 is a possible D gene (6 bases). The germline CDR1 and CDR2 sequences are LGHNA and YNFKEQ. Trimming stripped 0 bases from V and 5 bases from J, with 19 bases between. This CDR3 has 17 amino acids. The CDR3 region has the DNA TGTGCCAGCAGCCAAGAGACAGGCCGATATCTGAGTTATGGCTACACCTTC. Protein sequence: CASSQETGRYLSYGYTF.

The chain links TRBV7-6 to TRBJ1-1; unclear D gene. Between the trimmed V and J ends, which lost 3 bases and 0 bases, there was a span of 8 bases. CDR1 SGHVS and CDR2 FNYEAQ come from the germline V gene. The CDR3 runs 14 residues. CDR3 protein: CASSLAPMNTEAFF. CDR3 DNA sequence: TGTGCCAGCAGCTTGGCCCCAATGAACACTGAAGCTTTCTTT. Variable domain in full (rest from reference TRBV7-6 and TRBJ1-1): GAGVSQSPRYKVTKRGQDVALRCDPISGHVSLYWYRQALGQGPEFLTYFNYEAQQDKSGLPNDRFSAERPEGSISTLTIQRTEQRDSAMYRCASSLAPMNTEAFFGQGTRLTVV.

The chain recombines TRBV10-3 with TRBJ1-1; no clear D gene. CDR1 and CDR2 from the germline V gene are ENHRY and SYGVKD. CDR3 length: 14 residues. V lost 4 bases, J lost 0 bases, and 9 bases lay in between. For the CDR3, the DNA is TGTGCCATCAGTGCGAGCCTCATGAACACTGAAGCTTTCTTT. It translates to CAISASLMNTEAFF.

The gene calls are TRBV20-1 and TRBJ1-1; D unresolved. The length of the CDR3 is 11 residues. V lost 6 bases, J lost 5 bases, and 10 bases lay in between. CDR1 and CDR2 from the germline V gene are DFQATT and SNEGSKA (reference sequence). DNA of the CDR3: TGCAGTGCGGTTACTTTGACTGAAGCTTTCTTT. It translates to CSAVTLTEAFF.

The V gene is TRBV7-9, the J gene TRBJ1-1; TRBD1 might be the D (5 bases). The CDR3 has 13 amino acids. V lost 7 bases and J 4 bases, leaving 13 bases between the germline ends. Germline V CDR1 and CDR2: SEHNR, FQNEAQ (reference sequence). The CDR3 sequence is CASTREVGTEAFF. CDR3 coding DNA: TGTGCCAGCACCAGGGAGGTAGGCACTGAAGCTTTCTTT.

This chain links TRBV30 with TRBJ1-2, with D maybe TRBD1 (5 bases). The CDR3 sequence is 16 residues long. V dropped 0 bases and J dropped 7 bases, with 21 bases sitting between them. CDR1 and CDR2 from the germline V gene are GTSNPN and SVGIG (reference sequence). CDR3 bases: TGTGCCTGGAGTGTAAAATTGGGGGGGGATTCGAGTGGCTACACCTTC. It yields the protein CAWSVKLGGDSSGYTF.

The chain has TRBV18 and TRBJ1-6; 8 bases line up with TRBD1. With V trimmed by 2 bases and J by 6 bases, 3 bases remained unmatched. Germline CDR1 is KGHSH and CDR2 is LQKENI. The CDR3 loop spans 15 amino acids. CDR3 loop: CASSPTGGSNSPLHF. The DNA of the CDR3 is TGTGCCAGCTCACCAACAGGGGGGTCTAATTCACCCCTCCACTTT. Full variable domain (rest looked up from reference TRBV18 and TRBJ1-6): NAGVMQNPRHLVRRRGQEARLRCSPMKGHSHVYWYRQLPEEGLKFMVYLQKENIIDESGMPKERFSAEFPKEGPSILRIQQVVRGDSAAYFCASSPTGGSNSPLHFGNGTRLTVT.